These 26 T cell receptor beta chains share one sample of origin, sequenced in a study of blood T cells in healthy people across ages. PCR was performed a second time for about 7 to 12 cycles using a sample-barcoded 5' primer and a J-beta primer mix. TCRdb redid the calling of the 5' RACE reads with MiXCR, one entry per CDR3 protein. The sample has over 750,000 distinct CDR3 sequences; roughly 25% are singletons. The sample was also reused in another study, on T cells of mothers and their children.

Sequenced material: blood. The receptors derive from a boy between 10 and 17 years old in good health.

The chain employs TRBV27 and TRBJ2-3; 14 nucleotides line up with TRBD2. This CDR3 is 15 amino acids long. Germline assignment: CDR1 MNHEY and CDR2 SMNVEV (reference sequence). The ends lost 6 bases at V and 5 bases at J; junction bases unmatched: 4. The CDR3 loop reads CASRTSGGAGDTQYF. The CDR3, as DNA: TGTGCCAGCAGGACTAGCGGGGGGGCTGGAGATACGCAGTATTTT.

The chain uses TRBV6-6 and TRBJ2-7; D uncertain. The CDR3 runs to 15 residues. Germline CDR1 MNHNY, CDR2 SVGAGI (reference sequence). The V and J ends lost 2 bases and 2 bases respectively, with 13 bases between them. CDR3 in amino acids: CASSYIPEEAYEQYF. The CDR3 DNA reads as TGTGCCAGCAGTTACATCCCAGAAGAAGCCTACGAGCAGTACTTC.

This clonotype showed up just a few times. This chain links TRBV7-9 with TRBJ1-1; 8 nucleotides line up with TRBD1. V was pared by 6 bases and J by 0 bases, with 6 bases of the junction left unmatched. The CDR3 is 15 residues long. Germline V lookup: CDR1 SEHNR, CDR2 FQNEAQ (reference sequence). CDR3 bases: TGTGCCAGCAGTTCCGGGACAGGACTGAACACTGAAGCTTTCTTT. Translation: CASSSGTGLNTEAFF.

The V and J genes are TRBV6-5 and TRBJ2-5; D remains ambiguous. Gene TRBJ2-1 matches the end of the DNA better, so the J call may be wrong. Germline V gene data show CDR1 as MNHEY and CDR2 as SVGAGI. The CDR3 extends over 13 amino acids. CDR3 nucleotides: TGTGCCAGCAGTTACTCCAGGTCGGGTGAGCAGTTCTTC. As protein: CASSYSRSGEQFF.

This clonotype has ten or more counts. The chain recombines TRBV7-9 with TRBJ1-2; 7 nucleotides agree with TRBD1. Trimming cost V 5 bases and J 6 bases; bases outside gene matches: 3. The CDR3 runs to 12 residues. Germline CDR1 is SEHNR and CDR2 is FQNEAQ (reference sequence). CDR3 DNA sequence: TGTGCCAGCAGCCCCACAGGGGATGGCTACACCTTC. Encoded protein: CASSPTGDGYTF.

Note on this clonotype: At one of its ends the junction is not consistent with the germline gene, which may arise from a read error. J is TRBJ2-5 and V is TRBV7-8; 9 bases map to TRBD2. There are 12 residues in the CDR3. From germline, CDR1 is SGHVS and CDR2 FQNEAQ. CDR3 amino acids: CASSLEGLALFF. The CDR3 DNA reads as TGTGCCAGCAGCTTAGAGGGACTAGCCCTGTTCTTC.

This chain connects TRBV12-3 or TRBV12-4 to TRBJ2-1; D not certain. CDR3 length: 12 residues. V was pared by 1 base and J by 12 bases, with 10 bases between. The CDR3 DNA follows: TGTGCCAGCAGTTTAGGCCCTGCTGGGCAGTTCTTC. Protein sequence: CASSLGPAGQFF.

This chain joins TRBV4-2 and TRBJ2-3; D is ambiguous. CDR3 size: 16 residues. Trimming cost V 3 bases and J 2 bases, with 15 bases left between them. Germline CDR1 and CDR2: LGHNA and YNFKEQ. The CDR3 DNA follows: TGTGCCAGCAGCCAGGGCCCACTCCGGTCCACAGATACGCAGTATTTT. It encodes CASSQGPLRSTDTQYF.

V gene TRBV6-1 combines with J gene TRBJ1-1, with D uncertain. The V and J ends lost 6 bases and 4 bases respectively, with 9 bases between them. Germline V gene data show CDR1 as MNHNS and CDR2 as SASEGT. The CDR3 length is 12 residues. CDR3 sequence: CASRGPGTEAFF. The CDR3 region has the DNA TGTGCCAGCAGGGGTCCCGGCACTGAAGCTTTCTTT.

A remark on this clonotype: One end of the junction is discordant with germline, which a read error may explain. The chain has TRBV29-1 and TRBJ1-3; D not resolved. CDR3 length: 11 residues. CDR1 is SQVTM, CDR2 ANQGSEA, per germline. The DNA of the CDR3 is TGCAGCGTTGAGGCTGGAAGCACCATATATTTT. Protein: CSVEAGSTIYF.

V gene TRBV20-1 combines with J gene TRBJ1-5; D is possibly TRBD1 (5 bases). The CDR3 spans 14 residues. CDR1 is DFQATT, CDR2 SNEGSKA, per germline (reference sequence). Trimming removed 4 bases from V and 9 bases from J, with 19 bases in between. The CDR3 region is CSATGITGSGPQHF. CDR3 bases: TGCAGTGCTACAGGGATTACGGGTTCGGGGCCCCAGCATTTT.

This chain uses TRBV20-1 with TRBJ2-7, with 10 nucleotides matching TRBD2. Trimming took 3 bases from V and 3 from J; bases not matched to a gene: 2. From germline, CDR1 is DFQATT and CDR2 SNEGSKA (reference sequence). This CDR3 spans 13 amino acids. CDR3 in amino acids: CSARLAGDYEQYF. CDR3 nucleotides: TGCAGTGCTAGGCTAGCGGGAGACTACGAGCAGTACTTC.

In the case of this clonotype: An end of the junction differs from the germline gene, which may be a read error. V and J are TRBV7-2 and TRBJ2-7; TRBD2 matches at 7 bases. This CDR3 comprises 14 residues. CDR1 and CDR2 (germline): SGHTA, FQGNSA. CDR3 residues: CASSLAGGMDEQYF. The DNA of the CDR3 is TGTGCCAGCAGCCTAGCCGGGGGGATGGACGAGCAGTACTTC.

This clonotype was found a few times. The rearrangement uses TRBV20-1 and TRBJ2-5, with 12 nucleotides matching TRBD2. The V and J ends lost 5 bases and 4 bases, in that order; junction bases with no gene match: 5. Germline V lookup: CDR1 DFQATT, CDR2 SNEGSKA (reference sequence). The CDR3 extends over 14 amino acids. CDR3 sequence reads: CSAGALAGGETQYF. The CDR3 bases are TGCAGTGCTGGAGCACTAGCGGGAGGAGAGACCCAGTACTTC.

The table lists this clonotype with a few counts. The genes are TRBV20-1 and TRBJ2-5; TRBD2 agrees at 13 bases. The DNA end lines up better with TRBJ2-1; the J call may be wrong. The CDR3 runs to 16 residues. Germline V gives CDR1 DFQATT, CDR2 SNEGSKA (reference sequence). CDR3 loop: CSASSPGLAGLNEQFF. The CDR3 DNA reads TGCAGTGCTAGCTCTCCGGGACTAGCGGGGCTCAATGAGCAGTTCTTC.

About this clonotype: Germline is not matched at one junction end, which may reflect a read error. The chain uses TRBV9 and TRBJ1-5, with a weak D call TRBD1 (5 bases). The CDR3 runs 14 residues. Per germline, CDR1 SGDLS and CDR2 YYNGEE. The CDR3 nucleotides are TGTGCCAGCAGCGTAGGGGCAGGGCTTCAGCCCCAGCACTTT. It encodes CASSVGAGLQPQHF. The variable domain in full, with the rest retrieved from reference TRBV9 and TRBJ1-5, is DSGVTQTPKHLITATGQRVTLRCSPRSGDLSVYWYQQSLDQGLQFLIQYYNGEERAKGNILERFSAQQFPDLHSELNLSSLELGDSALYFCASSVGAGLQPQHFGDGTRLSIL.

This clonotype appeared a few times. The J gene is TRBJ2-5, the V gene TRBV4-1, with D perhaps TRBD2 (5 bases). The V and J ends lost 1 base and 5 bases respectively, with 14 bases between them. Germline V gives CDR1 MGHRA, CDR2 YSYEKL. The CDR3 extends over 15 amino acids. The CDR3 coding sequence is TGCGCCAGCAGCCAAGTCCAGGCCCGCGGGGAGACCCAGTACTTC. Residues: CASSQVQARGETQYF.

This chain links TRBV7-9 with TRBJ1-2; D not resolved. Germline V gene lookup returns CDR1 SEHNR and CDR2 FQNEAQ (reference sequence). V lost 1 base and J lost 5, with 8 bases in between. This CDR3 is 13 amino acids long. CDR3 amino acids: CASSLGDQYGYTF. The CDR3 nucleotides read TGTGCCAGCAGCTTAGGAGATCAGTATGGCTACACCTTC.

The chain links TRBV7-9 to TRBJ2-7; D may be TRBD2 (6 bases). The germline CDR1 and CDR2 sequences are SEHNR and FQNEAQ (reference sequence). CDR3 length: 12 residues. V lost 5 bases and J 13 bases, leaving 18 bases between the germline ends. CDR3 sequence: CASSQPGENLYF. The CDR3 DNA follows: TGTGCCAGCAGCCAACCGGGGGAAAATCTCTACTTC.

This clonotype was counted a few times. The genes are TRBV2 and TRBJ2-5; no reliable D call. Germline CDR1 is SNHLY and CDR2 is FYNNEI. The germline V and J ends were trimmed by 5 bases and 7 bases, with 17 bases remaining between them. This CDR3 comprises 14 residues. The CDR3 spells CASSQVIARVTQYF. The CDR3 DNA follows: TGTGCCAGCAGTCAAGTAATAGCTCGGGTGACCCAGTACTTC.

This clonotype was counted a few times. V and J are TRBV28 and TRBJ2-7, with 12 positions matching TRBD2. CDR1 is MDHEN, CDR2 SYDVKM, per germline. This CDR3 is 13 amino acids long. With 10 bases clipped from V and 4 bases from J, the junction kept 5 bases outside the gene matches. In DNA, the CDR3 is TGTGCCACCCTGACTAGCGGGAGTTACGAGCAGTACTTC. It specifies CATLTSGSYEQYF.

The chain combines TRBV5-6 with TRBJ1-1, with a tentative D call TRBD1 (5 bases). The CDR3 totals 15 residues. V gave up 0 bases and J gave up 1 base, with 10 bases separating them. Germline V CDR1 and CDR2: SGHDT, YYEEEE. The CDR3 protein is CASSLEGRENTEAFF. The CDR3, as DNA: TGTGCCAGCAGCTTGGAGGGACGGGAGAACACTGAAGCTTTCTTT.

This clonotype has a handful of counts. The V gene is TRBV5-1, the J gene TRBJ2-1; TRBD1 matches 9 bases. In germline, CDR1 is SGHRS, CDR2 YFSETQ. The length of the CDR3 is 15 residues. J lost 7 bases, V lost 3 bases, and 8 bases had no gene match. DNA of the CDR3: TGCGCCAGCAGCTGGGGACAGGGCCAGGTAAATGAGCAGTTCTTC. This encodes CASSWGQGQVNEQFF. Complete variable domain (other parts from reference TRBV5-1 and TRBJ2-1): KAGVTQTPRYLIKTRGQQVTLSCSPISGHRSVSWYQQTPGQGLQFLFEYFSETQRNKGNFPGRFSGRQFSNSRSEMNVSTLELGDSALYLCASSWGQGQVNEQFFGPGTRLTVL.

This clonotype came up a few times. One junction end disagrees with the germline gene, perhaps due to a read error. The chain carries TRBV29-1 and TRBJ1-1; no definite D call. This CDR3 has 14 amino acids. CDR1 SQVTM and CDR2 ANQGSEA come from the germline V gene. CDR3 residues: CSVGELILNTEAFF. CDR3 DNA sequence: TGCAGCGTTGGCGAACTTATCCTGAACACCGAAGCTTTCTTT.

A few counts support this clonotype. The CDR3 coding sequence is TGTGCCAGCAGCTCAGGGACAGGGTACACTGAAGCTTTCTTT. Residues: CASSSGTGYTEAFF. This chain joins TRBV7-2 and TRBJ1-1, with 9 nucleotides matching TRBD1. Germline V gene sequence: CDR1 SGHTA, CDR2 FQGNSA. The trim removed 4 bases at V and 3 bases at J, leaving 3 bases unmatched. The CDR3 extends over 14 amino acids.

CDR3 sequence: CASSLVQRQGQETQYF. As DNA, the CDR3 is TGTGCCAGCAGCTTAGTCCAACGGCAGGGACAGGAGACCCAGTACTTC. The gene calls are TRBV7-9 and TRBJ2-5, with TRBD1 matching 7 bases. The V segment lost 1 base and the J segment 5 bases; nucleotides outside the gene matches: 10. Germline V CDR1 and CDR2: SEHNR, FQNEAQ (reference sequence). The CDR3 covers 16 residues.